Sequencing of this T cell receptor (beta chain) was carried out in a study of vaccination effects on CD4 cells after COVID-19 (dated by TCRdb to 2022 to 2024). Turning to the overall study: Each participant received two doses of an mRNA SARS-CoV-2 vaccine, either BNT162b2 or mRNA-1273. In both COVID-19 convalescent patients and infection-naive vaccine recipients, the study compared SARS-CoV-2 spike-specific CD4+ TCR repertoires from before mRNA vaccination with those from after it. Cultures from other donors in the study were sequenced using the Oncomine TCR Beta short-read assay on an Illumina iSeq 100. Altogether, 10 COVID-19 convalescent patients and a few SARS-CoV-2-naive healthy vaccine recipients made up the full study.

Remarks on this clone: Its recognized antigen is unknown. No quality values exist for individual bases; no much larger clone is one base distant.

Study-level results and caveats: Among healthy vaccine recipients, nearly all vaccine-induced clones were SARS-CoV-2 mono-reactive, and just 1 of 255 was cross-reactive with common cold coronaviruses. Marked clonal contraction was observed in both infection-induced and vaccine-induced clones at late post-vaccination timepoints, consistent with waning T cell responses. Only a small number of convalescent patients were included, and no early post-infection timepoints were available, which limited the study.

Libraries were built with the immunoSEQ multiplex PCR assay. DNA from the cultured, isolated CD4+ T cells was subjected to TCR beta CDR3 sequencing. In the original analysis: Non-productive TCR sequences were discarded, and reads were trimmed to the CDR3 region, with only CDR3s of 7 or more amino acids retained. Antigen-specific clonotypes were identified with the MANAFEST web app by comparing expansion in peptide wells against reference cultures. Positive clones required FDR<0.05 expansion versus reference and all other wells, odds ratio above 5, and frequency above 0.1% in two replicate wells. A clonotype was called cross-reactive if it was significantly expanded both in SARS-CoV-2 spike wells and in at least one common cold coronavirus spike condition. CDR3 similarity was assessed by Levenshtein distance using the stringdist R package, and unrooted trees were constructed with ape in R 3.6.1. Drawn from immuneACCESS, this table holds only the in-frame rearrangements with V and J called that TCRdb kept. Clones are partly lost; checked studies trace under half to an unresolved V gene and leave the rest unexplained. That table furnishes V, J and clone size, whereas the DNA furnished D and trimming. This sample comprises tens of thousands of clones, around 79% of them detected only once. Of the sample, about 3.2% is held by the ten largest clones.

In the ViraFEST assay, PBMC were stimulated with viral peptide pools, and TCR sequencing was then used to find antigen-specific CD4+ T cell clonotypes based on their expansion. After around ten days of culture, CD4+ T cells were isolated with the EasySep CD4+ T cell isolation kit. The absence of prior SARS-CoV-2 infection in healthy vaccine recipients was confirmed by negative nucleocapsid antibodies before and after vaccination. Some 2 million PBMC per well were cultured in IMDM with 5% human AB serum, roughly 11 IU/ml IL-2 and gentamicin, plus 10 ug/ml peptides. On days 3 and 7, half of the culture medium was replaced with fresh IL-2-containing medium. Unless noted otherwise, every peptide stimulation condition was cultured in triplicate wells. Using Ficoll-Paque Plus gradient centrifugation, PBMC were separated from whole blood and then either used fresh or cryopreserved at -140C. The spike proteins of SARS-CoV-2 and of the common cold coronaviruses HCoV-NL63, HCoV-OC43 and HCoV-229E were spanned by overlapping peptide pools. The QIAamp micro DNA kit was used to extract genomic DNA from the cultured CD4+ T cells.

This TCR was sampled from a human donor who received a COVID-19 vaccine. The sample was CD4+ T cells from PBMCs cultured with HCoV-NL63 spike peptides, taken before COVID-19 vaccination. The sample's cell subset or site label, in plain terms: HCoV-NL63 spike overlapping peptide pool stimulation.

The nucleotide sequence is TGTGCCACCAGTGAGGGGACAGGGGGCTCAACCTACGAGCAGTACGTC. This yields the protein CATSEGTGGSTYEQYV. Here the chain combines TRBV24-1 and TRBJ2-7, with TRBD1 identical over 12 junction bases. Clipping removes 4 bases from V and 2 bases from J, with 5 as the unmatched junction base count. The CDR3, cysteine through valine, is 16 amino acids long. The sequence is cut down to CDR3 DNA, 48 bases in frame from base 1. The germline V gene sets CDR1 to KGHDR and CDR2 to SFDVKD.